The 26 T cell receptor beta chains presented below share a single source sample, sequenced in a study of patients and donors after allogeneic stem cell transplantation. TCRdb used MiXCR to reprocess the RT-PCR reads, holding one entry per CDR3 protein. The sample lists hundreds of thousands of distinct CDR3 sequences; roughly 17% were seen once. Sequencing was performed on blood, either unsorted or a sorted T cell fraction (not recorded which). The source of these receptors is a human donor who was either an allogeneic HSCT recipient or a stem cell or donor lymphocyte infusion donor (not recorded which). It is not recorded whose cells these are; they may come from a transplant donor.

This clonotype was counted a few times. The chain joins TRBV3-1 to TRBJ1-6, with 7 bases that match TRBD1. This CDR3 has 14 amino acids. Germline values: CDR1 LGHDT, CDR2 YNNKEL (reference sequence). Trimming cost V 1 base and J 7 bases; bases outside gene matches: 1. CDR3 DNA sequence: TGTGCCAGCAGCCAAGGGACAGGAAATTCACCCCTCCACTTT. Amino acid sequence: CASSQGTGNSPLHF.

V usage is TRBV30 and J usage is TRBJ2-7; TRBD2 is a possible D gene (6 bases). CDR3 length: 13 residues. V was pared by 1 base and J by 4 bases, with 11 bases between. Germline CDR1 is GTSNPN and CDR2 is SVGIG (reference sequence). CDR3 in amino acids: CAWSAGGRYEQYF. DNA of the CDR3: TGTGCCTGGAGTGCGGGTGGGAGGTACGAGCAGTACTTC. Variable domain in full (rest from reference TRBV30 and TRBJ2-7): SQTIHQWPATLVQPVGSPLSLECTVEGTSNPNLYWYRQAAGRGLQLLFYSVGIGQISSEVPQNLSASRPQDRQFILSSKKLLLSDSGFYLCAWSAGGRYEQYFGPGTRLTVT.

The rearrangement uses TRBV10-2 and TRBJ2-7, with D possibly TRBD2 on 6 matching bases. Germline V gene lookup returns CDR1 WSHSY and CDR2 SAAADI. The CDR3 extends over 14 amino acids. Trimming pared 8 bases from V and 5 bases from J, leaving 19 bases between. The CDR3 DNA reads as TGCGCCAGCTCGCGTAGCGGCCCTGCAGACGAGCAGTACTTC. Its protein product is CASSRSGPADEQYF.

The chain carries TRBV3-1 and TRBJ1-2; 9 bases agree with TRBD1. Trimming cost V 4 bases and J 0 bases; bases outside gene matches: 9. The length of the CDR3 is 17 residues. The germline V gene has CDR1 LGHDT and CDR2 YNNKEL (reference sequence). The CDR3 protein is CASSRVPGTGSNYGYTF. The CDR3, as DNA: TGTGCCAGCAGCCGGGTCCCCGGGACAGGGTCTAACTATGGCTACACCTTC.

V usage is TRBV11-2 and J usage is TRBJ2-4; possibly TRBD2 for D (5 bases). V lost 0 bases to trimming and J lost 0 bases, with 6 bases between them. Germline V CDR1 and CDR2: SGHAT, FQNNGV. The CDR3 has 15 amino acids. The CDR3 DNA reads TGTGCCAGCAGCTTAGATGGACTAGCCAAAAACATTCAGTACTTC. Translating it yields CASSLDGLAKNIQYF.

J is TRBJ1-2 and V is TRBV5-1; D is perhaps TRBD1 (5 bases). Per germline, CDR1 SGHRS and CDR2 YFSETQ. Trimming removed 4 bases at V and 5 bases at J, with 12 bases between. The CDR3 runs to 13 residues. The CDR3 reads CASSRGLQYGYTF. The DNA for the CDR3 is TGCGCCAGCAGCCGGGGACTGCAGTATGGCTACACCTTC.

The CDR3 sequence is CASSLRGLLADTQYF. The CDR3 bases are TGTGCCAGCAGCTTAAGAGGACTATTGGCAGATACGCAGTATTTT. The J gene is TRBJ2-3, the V gene TRBV7-3, with D maybe TRBD2 (6 bases). The V gene lost 1 base and the J gene lost 4 bases, with 12 bases spanning the gap. Germline V lookup: CDR1 SGHTA, CDR2 FQGTGA. The CDR3 is 15 amino acids.

The V gene is TRBV20-1, the J gene TRBJ1-2; D is unclear. Germline CDR1 reads DFQATT; CDR2 reads SNEGSKA (reference sequence). Trimming removed 6 bases from V and 8 bases from J, with 16 bases in between. CDR3 size: 12 residues. The CDR3 region is CSAPDFLRGYTF. In nucleotides, the CDR3 is TGCAGTGCGCCCGACTTTCTTCGAGGCTACACCTTC.

V usage is TRBV2 and J usage is TRBJ1-2; possibly TRBD1 for D (6 bases). The V and J ends lost 3 bases and 3 bases respectively, with 8 bases between them. CDR3 size: 13 residues. Germline V gene lookup returns CDR1 SNHLY and CDR2 FYNNEI. The CDR3 reads CASSEDSDYGYTF. In nucleotides, the CDR3 is TGTGCCAGCAGTGAGGACAGTGACTATGGCTACACCTTC.

This chain uses TRBV30 with TRBJ2-6; D gene ambiguous. Germline V lookup: CDR1 GTSNPN, CDR2 SVGIG (reference sequence). The germline V and J ends were trimmed by 0 bases and 2 bases, with 8 bases remaining between them. The CDR3 is 15 residues long. CDR3 in DNA: TGTGCCTGGAGTGTAAAAGGGACTGGGGCCAACGTCCTGACTTTC. Amino acid sequence: CAWSVKGTGANVLTF.

As DNA, the CDR3 is TGCGCCAGCAGCTTGGTCTGGACTAGCGGGAGGGGCAGCTCCTACAATGAGCAGTTCTTC. This sequence encodes CASSLVWTSGRGSSYNEQFF. This chain connects TRBV5-1 to TRBJ2-1, with 15 nucleotides matching TRBD2. Germline V gene sequence: CDR1 SGHRS, CDR2 YFSETQ. V lost 0 bases to trimming and J lost 0 bases; unmatched junction nucleotides: 7. The CDR3 spans 20 residues.

This clonotype was observed at least ten times. The gene calls are TRBV30 and TRBJ2-1; TRBD2 matches at 8 bases. Germline V CDR1 and CDR2: GTSNPN, SVGIG (reference sequence). The junction had 6 bases not matched to a gene; V was cut back by 1 base and J by 13 bases. The length of the CDR3 is 12 residues. In DNA form, the CDR3 reads TGTGCCTGGAGTGGTCTAGCGGGTTTTCAGTTCTTC. Amino acids: CAWSGLAGFQFF.

V is TRBV4-1 and J is TRBJ2-1; tentatively, D is TRBD2 (6 bases). The germline gives CDR1 MGHRA, CDR2 YSYEKL. The CDR3 length is 14 residues. Trimming stripped 3 bases from V and 5 bases from J, with 11 bases between. The CDR3 region is CASSQRTKHNEQFF. In DNA, the CDR3 is TGCGCCAGCAGCCAGAGGACTAAGCACAATGAGCAGTTCTTC.

This clonotype was seen more than once but under ten times. The genes are TRBV6-5 and TRBJ1-1; D is undetermined. V lost 3 bases to trimming and J lost 3 bases, with 8 bases between them. Germline assignment: CDR1 MNHEY and CDR2 SVGAGI. CDR3 length: 13 amino acids. CDR3 in DNA: TGTGCCAGCAGTTATCTCGGTTACACTGAAGCTTTCTTT. It translates to CASSYLGYTEAFF.

The V gene is TRBV10-3, the J gene TRBJ1-1, with D unresolved. CDR3 length: 13 residues. CDR1 is ENHRY and CDR2 is SYGVKD in the germline V gene. Trimming removed 10 bases at V and 0 bases at J, with 12 bases between. CDR3 loop: CATHRGLNTEAFF. The CDR3 DNA follows: TGTGCCACCCACCGAGGTCTGAACACTGAAGCTTTCTTT.

The chain combines TRBV27 with TRBJ2-1; a possible D gene is TRBD2 (7 bases). The CDR3 contains 15 residues. CDR1 is MNHEY, CDR2 SMNVEV, per germline (reference sequence). The ends were cut back, 2 bases at V and 5 bases at J, with 13 bases in the middle. CDR3 nucleotide sequence: TGTGCCAGCAGTTTACGGGGGGCGTTCAACAATGAGCAGTTCTTC. It codes for CASSLRGAFNNEQFF.

This sequence joins TRBV11-2 and TRBJ1-2, with D possibly TRBD1 on 5 matching bases. V was cut by 0 bases and J by 4 bases, with 9 bases left in between. The germline gives CDR1 SGHAT, CDR2 FQNNGV. The CDR3 is 14 amino acids. The CDR3 nucleotides are TGTGCCAGCAGCTTAGACAGGGCTGCCTATGGCTACACCTTC. It encodes CASSLDRAAYGYTF.

This clonotype was observed a handful of times. The chain employs TRBV19 and TRBJ1-5; 8 bases align to TRBD1. The V gene's germline CDR1 is LNHDA and CDR2 SQIVND (reference sequence). Trimming removed 4 bases from V and 4 bases from J; junction bases left unmatched: 9. CDR3 length equals 16 residues. The CDR3 loop reads CASSTPAGQGNQPQHF. The CDR3 nucleotides read TGTGCCAGTAGTACCCCTGCCGGACAGGGAAATCAGCCCCAGCATTTT.

This clonotype was recorded many times. V is TRBV5-1 and J is TRBJ2-2; D ambiguous. Germline V gene sequence: CDR1 SGHRS, CDR2 YFSETQ. CDR3 size: 14 residues. The V end was cut by 1 base, the J end by 4 bases, with 8 bases between. The CDR3: CASSLRPVTGELFF. The CDR3 region has the DNA TGCGCCAGCAGCTTGAGACCAGTCACCGGGGAGCTGTTTTTT.

This clonotype turned up a few times. The rearrangement uses TRBV7-9 and TRBJ2-7; a possible D gene is TRBD1 (7 bases). The V and J ends lost 2 bases and 2 bases respectively, with 19 bases between them. CDR1 SEHNR and CDR2 FQNEAQ come from the germline V gene (reference sequence). CDR3 size: 17 residues. CDR3 nucleotide sequence: TGTGCCAGCAGCTTAATCCAGGAGACAGGGAGGACCTACGAGCAGTACTTC. This sequence encodes CASSLIQETGRTYEQYF.

This clonotype was recorded only once. Sequence at one end of the junction differs from germline and may be a read error. The chain employs TRBV4-3 and TRBJ1-1; D is possibly TRBD1 (5 bases). The CDR3 is 14 residues long. Germline values: CDR1 LGHNA, CDR2 YSLEER. DNA for the CDR3: TGCGCCAGCAGCCAAGGACCGGGACGCTCGGAAGTTTTCTTT. Its protein is CASSQGPGRSEVFF.

This clonotype has more than one count but fewer than ten. The chain has TRBV18 and TRBJ2-3; D remains unclear. Germline V gene lookup returns CDR1 KGHSH and CDR2 LQKENI. The CDR3 contains 13 residues. The germline V and J ends were trimmed by 1 base and 4 bases, with 6 bases remaining between them. The CDR3 nucleotides read TGTGCCAGCTCACCACAGAACCCAGATACGCAGTATTTT. Its translation: CASSPQNPDTQYF.

The chain couples TRBV7-9 to TRBJ2-1, with D possibly matching TRBD2 (6 bases). The CDR3 has 16 amino acids. V dropped 5 bases and J dropped 3 bases, with 17 bases sitting between them. Germline V lookup: CDR1 SEHNR, CDR2 FQNEAQ (reference sequence). The CDR3 DNA reads as TGTGCCAGCAGCGCAGTTGGTGGGGGAGGCTACAATGAGCAGTTCTTC. This encodes CASSAVGGGGYNEQFF.

The chain links TRBV29-1 to TRBJ1-2, with D possibly matching TRBD1 (6 bases). Trimming took off 8 bases at V and 5 bases at J, with 24 bases between the two ends. Germline CDR1 reads SQVTM; CDR2 reads ANQGSEA. The CDR3 runs 15 residues. CDR3 residues: CSFHGGGAGNYGYTF. The DNA for the CDR3 is TGCAGCTTTCACGGGGGGGGCGCAGGAAATTATGGCTACACCTTC.

V gene TRBV5-6 combines with J gene TRBJ1-1, with 8 bases identical to TRBD1. Per germline, CDR1 SGHDT and CDR2 YYEEEE. After removal of 5 bases from V and 10 bases from J, the junction contained 4 bases not matched to a gene. CDR3 length: 11 amino acids. Here the CDR3 DNA reads TGTGCCAGCAGGTCAGGGGGCCGAGCTTTCTTT. It codes for CASRSGGRAFF. The whole variable domain, filled in from reference TRBV5-6 and TRBJ1-1, reads DAGVTQSPTHLIKTRGQQVTLRCSPKSGHDTVSWYQQALGQGPQFIFQYYEEEERQRGNFPDRFSGHQFPNYSSELNVNALLLGDSALYLCASRSGGRAFFGQGTRLTVV.

The gene calls are TRBV29-1 and TRBJ1-2; the match to TRBD1 covers 7 bases. The CDR3 loop spans 11 amino acids. V dropped 7 bases and J dropped 8; count of bases not matched to a gene: 7. CDR1 and CDR2 from the germline V gene are SQVTM and ANQGSEA. CDR3 bases: TGCAGCGCGCAGGGGGGGAAAGGCTACACCTTC. This translates into CSAQGGKGYTF.